Detailed here is one T cell receptor (beta chain). The sample originates from a study of blood T cell repertoires in COVID-19. For the study at large: The United States, Italy and Spain supplied acute and convalescent COVID-19 samples. PBMCs, B-cell-depleted T cells, or T cells provided the cDNA or gDNA that made up the material.

CDR3 length: 13 amino acids. The germline V and J ends were trimmed by 4 bases and 5 bases, with 10 bases remaining between them. Authors' processing steps: From reference gene primer amplification, estimates of nucleated cell counts were derived. Here immunoSEQ multiplex PCR was the method, and the copy in TCRdb shows in-frame clones only, minus some. V and J calls and clone size follow that table, whereas D and trimming were derived from the DNA. The sample records roughly 70,000 clones, more than 85% being singletons. The sequencing sample was made of peripheral blood. This rearrangement joins TRBV12-3 or TRBV12-4 to TRBJ2-3; D is possibly TRBD2 (5 bases). The sequence derives from a human donor with active COVID-19. The donor label of this sample is uncertain. The CDR3: CASSYGRGDTQYF. CDR3 in DNA: TGTGCCAGCAGTTATGGCCGGGGAGATACGCAGTATTTT.